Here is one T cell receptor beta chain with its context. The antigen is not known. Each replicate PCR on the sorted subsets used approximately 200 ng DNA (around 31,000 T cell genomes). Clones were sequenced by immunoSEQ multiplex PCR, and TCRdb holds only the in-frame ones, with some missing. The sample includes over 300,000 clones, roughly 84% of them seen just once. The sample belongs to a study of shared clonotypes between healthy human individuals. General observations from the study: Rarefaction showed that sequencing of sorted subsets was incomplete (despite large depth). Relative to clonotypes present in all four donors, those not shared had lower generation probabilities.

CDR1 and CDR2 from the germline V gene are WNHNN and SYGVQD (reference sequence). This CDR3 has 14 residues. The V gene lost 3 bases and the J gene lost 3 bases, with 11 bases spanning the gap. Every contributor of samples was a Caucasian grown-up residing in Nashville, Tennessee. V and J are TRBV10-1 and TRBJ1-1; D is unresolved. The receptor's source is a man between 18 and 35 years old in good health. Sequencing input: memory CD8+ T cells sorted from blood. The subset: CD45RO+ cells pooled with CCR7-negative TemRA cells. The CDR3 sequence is CASSDGGSDTEAFF. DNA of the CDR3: TGCGCCAGCAGTGACGGCGGCTCCGACACTGAAGCTTTCTTT.